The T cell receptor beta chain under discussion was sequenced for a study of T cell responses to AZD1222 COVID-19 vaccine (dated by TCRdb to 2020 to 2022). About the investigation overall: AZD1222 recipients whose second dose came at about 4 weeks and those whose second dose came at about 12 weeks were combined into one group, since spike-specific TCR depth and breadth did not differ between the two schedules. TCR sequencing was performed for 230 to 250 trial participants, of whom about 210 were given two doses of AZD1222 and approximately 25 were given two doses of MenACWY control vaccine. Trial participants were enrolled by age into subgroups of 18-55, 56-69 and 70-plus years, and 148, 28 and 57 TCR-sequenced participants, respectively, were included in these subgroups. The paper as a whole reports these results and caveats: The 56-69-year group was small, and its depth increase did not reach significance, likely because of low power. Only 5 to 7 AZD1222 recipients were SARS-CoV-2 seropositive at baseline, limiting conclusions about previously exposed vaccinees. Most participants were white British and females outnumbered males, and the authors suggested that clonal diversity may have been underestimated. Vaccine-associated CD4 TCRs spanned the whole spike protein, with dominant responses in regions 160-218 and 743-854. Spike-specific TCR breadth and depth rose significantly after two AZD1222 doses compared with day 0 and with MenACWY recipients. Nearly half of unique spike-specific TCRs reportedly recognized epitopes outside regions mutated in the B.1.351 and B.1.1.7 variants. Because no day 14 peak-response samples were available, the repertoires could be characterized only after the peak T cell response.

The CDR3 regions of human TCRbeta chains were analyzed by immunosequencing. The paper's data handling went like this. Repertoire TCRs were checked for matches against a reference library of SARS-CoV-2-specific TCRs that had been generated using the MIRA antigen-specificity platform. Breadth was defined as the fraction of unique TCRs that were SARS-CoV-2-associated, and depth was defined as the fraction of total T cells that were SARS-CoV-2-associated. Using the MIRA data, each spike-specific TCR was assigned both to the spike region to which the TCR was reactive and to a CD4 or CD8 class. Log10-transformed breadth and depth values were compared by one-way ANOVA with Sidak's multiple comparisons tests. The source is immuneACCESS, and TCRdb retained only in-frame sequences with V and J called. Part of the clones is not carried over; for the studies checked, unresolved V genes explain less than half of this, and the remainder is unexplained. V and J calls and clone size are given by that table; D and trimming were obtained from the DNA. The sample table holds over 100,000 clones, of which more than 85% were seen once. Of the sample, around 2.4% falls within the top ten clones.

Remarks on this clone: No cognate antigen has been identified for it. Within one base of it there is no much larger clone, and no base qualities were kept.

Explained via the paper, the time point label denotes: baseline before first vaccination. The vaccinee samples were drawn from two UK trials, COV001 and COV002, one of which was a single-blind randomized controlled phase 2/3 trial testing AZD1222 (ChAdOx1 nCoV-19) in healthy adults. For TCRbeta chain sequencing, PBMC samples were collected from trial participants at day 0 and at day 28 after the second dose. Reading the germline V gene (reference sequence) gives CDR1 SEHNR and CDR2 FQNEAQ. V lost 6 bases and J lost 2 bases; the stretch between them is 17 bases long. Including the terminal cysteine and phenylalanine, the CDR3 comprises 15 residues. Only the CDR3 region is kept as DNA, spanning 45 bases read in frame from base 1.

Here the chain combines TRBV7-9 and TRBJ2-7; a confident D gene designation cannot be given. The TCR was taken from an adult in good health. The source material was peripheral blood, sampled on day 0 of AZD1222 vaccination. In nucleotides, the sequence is TGTGCCAGCAGAAACATCTCCAGACCCCCCTACGAGCAGTACTTC. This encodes CASRNISRPPYEQYF.